Listed below are T cell receptor beta chains from one sample, sequenced in a study of shared clonotypes between healthy human individuals. The method was immunoSEQ multiplex PCR; TCRdb's version includes in-frame clones alone and lacks a portion of them. Of more than 550,000 clones listed, 55% to 75% are singletons. The source material was memory CD4+ T cells sorted from blood. These receptors all stem from a young woman in good health. The CDR3 runs from the conserved cysteine through the conserved F or W. Each record gives: CDR3 protein, CDR3 DNA, V gene, J gene, clone size, D gene. A D gene is named only where the DNA matches it firmly. Some rows mark clone size as missing; the rest say once, few, many or name a class of expanded clone.

CDR3: CASSLADRAYNEQFF
DNA: TGTGCCAGCAGCTTAGCCGACAGGGCCTACAATGAGCAGTTCTTC
V: TRBV7-2
J: TRBJ2-1
size: once
D: TRBD1

CDR3: CASGAGTDYTEAFF
DNA: TGTGCCAGCGGAGCCGGGACTGACTACACTGAAGCTTTCTTT
V: TRBV6-1
J: TRBJ1-1
size: NA
D: NA

CDR3: CAWSVKGQPQHF
DNA: TGTGCCTGGAGTGTAAAGGGTCAGCCCCAGCATTTT
V: TRBV30
J: TRBJ1-5
size: few
D: NA

CDR3: CASSGGTGINYGYTF
DNA: TGCGCCAGCAGCGGGGGGACAGGGATAAACTATGGCTACACCTTC
V: TRBV5-1
J: TRBJ1-2
size: few
D: TRBD1

CDR3: CASSLNTQFQETQYF
DNA: TGCGCCAGCAGCTTGAATACTCAATTCCAAGAGACCCAGTACTTC
V: TRBV5-1
J: TRBJ2-5
size: NA
D: NA

CDR3: CASNREGARGGYTF
DNA: TGTGCCAGCAACCGGGAGGGCGCTCGGGGGGGCTACACCTTC
V: TRBV6-1
J: TRBJ1-2
size: NA
D: NA

CDR3: CASSLGGQGYTEAFF
DNA: TGTGCCAGCAGCTTAGGGGGACAGGGGTACACTGAAGCTTTCTTT
V: TRBV7-9
J: TRBJ1-1
size: NA
D: TRBD1

CDR3: CASRDRGRGEKLFF
DNA: TGTGCCAGCAGGGACAGGGGGCGCGGGGAAAAACTGTTTTTT
V: TRBV6-1
J: TRBJ1-4
size: NA
D: TRBD1

CDR3: CASLPDRGGHEQYF
DNA: TGTGCCAGCCTGCCCGACAGGGGAGGCCACGAGCAGTACTTC
V: TRBV6-1
J: TRBJ2-7
size: NA
D: TRBD1

CDR3: CASRRQLSYEQYF
DNA: TGTGCCAGCAGACGACAGCTTTCCTACGAGCAGTACTTC
V: TRBV6-5
J: TRBJ2-7
size: NA
D: NA

CDR3: CASSRVGGLVDTQYF
DNA: TGCGCCAGCAGCCGGGTGGGGGGGCTGGTGGATACGCAGTATTTT
V: TRBV4-1
J: TRBJ2-3
size: NA
D: NA

CDR3: CASSPSFSGANVLTF
DNA: TGTGCCAGCAGTCCGTCCTTCTCTGGGGCCAACGTCCTGACTTTC
V: TRBV6-6
J: TRBJ2-6
size: NA
D: NA

CDR3: CASSLWGETQYF
DNA: TGTGCCAGCAGCTTATGGGGGGAGACCCAGTACTTC
V: TRBV7-9
J: TRBJ2-5
size: few
D: NA

CDR3: CASSSGQAYYEQYF
DNA: TGCGCCAGCAGCTCAGGACAGGCCTACTACGAGCAGTACTTC
V: TRBV5-1
J: TRBJ2-7
size: NA
D: TRBD1

CDR3: CASSLRFGQETQYF
DNA: TGTGCCAGCAGCCTCCGTTTCGGACAAGAGACCCAGTACTTC
V: TRBV7-9
J: TRBJ2-5
size: few
D: NA

CDR3: CASSMGRGETQYF
DNA: TGTGCCAGTAGTATGGGCAGAGGGGAGACCCAGTACTTC
V: TRBV19
J: TRBJ2-5
size: NA
D: NA

CDR3: CASSGGREKQYF
DNA: TGTGCCAGCTCCGGGGGGCGGGAGAAGCAGTACTTC
V: TRBV28
J: TRBJ2-7
size: NA
D: NA

CDR3: CASSHPGTGSEQYF
DNA: TGCGCCAGCAGCCACCCCGGGACAGGGTCTGAGCAGTACTTC
V: TRBV4-1
J: TRBJ2-7
size: few
D: TRBD1

CDR3: CASSTGQGSNGKQYF
DNA: TGTGCCAGTTCAACCGGACAGGGGTCGAACGGGAAGCAGTACTTC
V: TRBV19
J: TRBJ2-7
size: NA
D: TRBD1

CDR3: CASSLAGSGRYEQYF
DNA: TGTGCCAGCAGCCTTGCTGGGAGCGGGAGATACGAGCAGTACTTC
V: TRBV7-8
J: TRBJ2-7
size: NA
D: TRBD2

CDR3: CASSQDPSGRAGRNEQFF
DNA: TGTGCCAGCAGCCAAGACCCTAGCGGGAGGGCCGGTCGGAATGAGCAGTTCTTC
V: TRBV4-2
J: TRBJ2-1
size: NA
D: TRBD2

CDR3: CASDSPNTGELFF
DNA: TGTGCCAGCGACTCGCCTAACACCGGGGAGCTGTTTTTT
V: TRBV7-9
J: TRBJ2-2
size: many
D: NA